This T cell receptor (beta chain) originates from a study of naive and memory T cell subsets. Alpha and beta libraries were amplified separately from the second PCR onward. Two oligonucleotides, mixed equimolar, formed the beta constant-region primer covering TRBC1 and TRBC2. The ligated cDNA underwent four PCR rounds using SP2 and nested alpha and beta constant-region primers. One entry per CDR3 protein, called by TCRdb with MiXCR from the UMI-ligation and nested PCR reads. The sample lists 95,000 to 150,000 distinct CDR3 sequences; just over 35% were seen once. Trimming stripped 4 bases from V and 0 bases from J, with 10 bases between. This CDR3 is built from 15 residues. Germline V gene lookup returns CDR1 LGHDT and CDR2 YNNKEL (reference sequence). Findings of the study overall: TCR counts from RNA may reflect activation-linked expression changes. TCR abundance followed a power law differing between naive and memory subsets.

To note about this clonotype: The antigen is not known.

Specimen: central memory CD4+ T cells from blood. The rearrangement uses TRBV3-1 and TRBJ1-5; unclear D gene. The clonotype was recovered from a human donor in good health. The DNA of the CDR3 is TGTGCCAGCAGCCCAGGCTGGAGTAGCAATCAGCCCCAGCATTTT. Translating it yields CASSPGWSSNQPQHF.